This T cell receptor beta chain stems from a study of blood T cell repertoires in COVID-19. Study details: Samples taken during acute and convalescent COVID-19 were collected in the United States, Italy and Spain. The analysed material was cDNA or gDNA that came from T cells, B-cell-depleted T cells, or PBMCs.

This clone was seen once. The CDR3 covers 17 residues. The ends lost 1 base at V and 5 bases at J; junction bases unmatched: 10. Germline CDR1 is SGHTA and CDR2 is FQGNSA. Per the authors' pipeline: Reference gene primer amplification in the assay estimated nucleated cell counts. The protocol was immunoSEQ multiplex PCR, while the TCRdb copy is restricted to in-frame clones and leaves out a portion. V and J calls and clone size are copied from that table; D and trimming were computed from the DNA. Of around 140,000 clones detected, about nine tenths appear once; the ten largest clones hold 2% to 2.5%.

Sequenced material: peripheral blood. The V gene is TRBV7-2, the J gene TRBJ2-3; 9 nucleotides match TRBD2. The clonotype originates from a man aged 50-60 years with active COVID-19. CDR3: CASSLDRGGARRDTQYF. DNA for the CDR3: TGTGCCAGCAGCTTAGATCGCGGGGGGGCCCGGAGAGATACGCAGTATTTT.